The TCR beta chain described here comes from a study of OX40 agonist ivuxolimab in advanced cancers. For the study at large: From roughly 20 to 90 years was the age range, with a mean of roughly 59 years, and about 83% were male. Study conclusions and caveats: The specificity for antigen of the expanded peripheral T cells was not determined. Relative to CD4+ cells, CD8+ T cells on average had more expanded clones. Partial responders receiving 0.1-3.0 mg/kg showed among the lowest clonal expansion.

There are 12 residues in the CDR3. The germline V and J ends were trimmed by 4 bases and 3 bases, with 7 bases remaining between them. Germline V gene sequence: CDR1 MDHEN, CDR2 SYDVKM. The method was immunoSEQ multiplex PCR; TCRdb's version includes in-frame clones alone and lacks a portion of them. The sample contains 75,000 to 100,000 clones, more than 90% of which appear only once. Note on this clone: Antigen specificity is unknown.

Sequenced here: CD4+ or CD8+ T cells sorted from blood, sampled in a trial of the OX40 agonist ivuxolimab. The chain employs TRBV28 and TRBJ2-7, with unresolved D. This sequence was found in an adult with an advanced solid tumor such as melanoma, head and neck, liver or kidney cancer. The CDR3 here is CASSSDGYEQYF. CDR3 nucleotides: TGTGCCAGCAGTTCGGACGGCTACGAGCAGTACTTC. Filled out from reference TRBV28 and TRBJ2-7, the complete variable domain reads DVKVTQSSRYLVKRTGEKVFLECVQDMDHENMFWYRQDPGLGLRLIYFSYDVKMKEKGDIPEGYSVSREKKERFSLILESASTNQTSMYLCASSSDGYEQYFGPGTRLTVT.